This T cell receptor (beta chain) comes out of a study of shared clonotypes between healthy human individuals. All donors were healthy HIV-negative adults lacking recent acute infections or vaccinations. The data were produced by immunoSEQ multiplex PCR, yet TCRdb's version contains in-frame clones alone and is incomplete. The table includes 150,000 to 200,000 clones, roughly 70% detected once. Findings and caveats of the study: Among the subsets, naive ones generally showed larger estimated richness than memory ones. It was observed that roughly 5.1% of naive CD4 clonotypes were shared across a handful of donors. Relative to clonotypes present in all four donors, those not shared had lower generation probabilities.

About this clone itself: Its target is not known.

The receptor was derived from a man between 25 and 39 years old in good health. The sequenced material came from memory CD4+ T cells sorted from blood. Subset meaning: CD45RA-negative fraction.

As DNA, the CDR3 is TGTGCCAGCTCTGGGCGAAGAACTAATGAAAAACTGTTTTTT. Its translation: CASSGRRTNEKLFF. This chain joins TRBV27 and TRBJ1-4; D unresolved. Germline CDR1 is MNHEY and CDR2 is SMNVEV (reference sequence). Trimming removed 8 bases at V and 1 base at J, with 11 bases between. This CDR3 spans 14 amino acids. The whole variable domain, filled in from reference TRBV27 and TRBJ1-4, reads EAQVTQNPRYLITVTGKKLTVTCSQNMNHEYMSWYRQDPGLGLRQIYYSMNVEVTDKGDVPEGYKVSRKEKRNFPLILESPSPNQTSLYFCASSGRRTNEKLFFGSGTQLSVL.